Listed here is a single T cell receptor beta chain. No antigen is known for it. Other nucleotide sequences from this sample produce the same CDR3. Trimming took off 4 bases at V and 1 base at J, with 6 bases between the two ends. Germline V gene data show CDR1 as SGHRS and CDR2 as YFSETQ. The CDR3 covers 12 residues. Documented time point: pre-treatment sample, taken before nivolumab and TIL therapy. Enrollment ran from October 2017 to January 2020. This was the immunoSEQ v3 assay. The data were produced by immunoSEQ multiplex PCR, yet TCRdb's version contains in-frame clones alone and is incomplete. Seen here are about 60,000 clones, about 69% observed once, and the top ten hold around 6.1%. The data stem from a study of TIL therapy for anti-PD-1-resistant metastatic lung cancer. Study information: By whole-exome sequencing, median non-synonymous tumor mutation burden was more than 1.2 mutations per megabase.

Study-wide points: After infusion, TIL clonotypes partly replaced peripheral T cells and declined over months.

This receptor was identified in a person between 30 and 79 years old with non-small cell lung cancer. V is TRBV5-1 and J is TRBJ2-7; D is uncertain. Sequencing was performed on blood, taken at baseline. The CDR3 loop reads CASSPDSYEQYF. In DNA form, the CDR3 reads TGCGCCAGCAGCCCCGATTCCTACGAGCAGTACTTC.